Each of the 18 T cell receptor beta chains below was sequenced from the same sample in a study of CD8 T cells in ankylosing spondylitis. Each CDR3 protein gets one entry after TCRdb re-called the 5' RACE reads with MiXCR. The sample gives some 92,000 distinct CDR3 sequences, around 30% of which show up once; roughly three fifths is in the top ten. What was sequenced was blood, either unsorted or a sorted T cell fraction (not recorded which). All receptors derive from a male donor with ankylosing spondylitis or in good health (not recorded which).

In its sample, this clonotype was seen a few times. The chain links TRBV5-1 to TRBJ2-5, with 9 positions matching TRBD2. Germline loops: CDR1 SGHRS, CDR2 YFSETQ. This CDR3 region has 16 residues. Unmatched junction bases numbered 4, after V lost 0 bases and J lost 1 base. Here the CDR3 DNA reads TGCGCCAGCAGCTTGGCACTAGCGGGCAGCCAAGAGACCCAGTACTTC. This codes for CASSLALAGSQETQYF.

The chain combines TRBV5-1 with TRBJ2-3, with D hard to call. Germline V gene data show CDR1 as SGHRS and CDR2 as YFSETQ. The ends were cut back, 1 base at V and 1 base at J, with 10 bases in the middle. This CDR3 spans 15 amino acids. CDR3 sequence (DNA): TGCGCCAGCAGCTTGACCCATCTTGGCACAGATACGCAGTATTTT. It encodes CASSLTHLGTDTQYF. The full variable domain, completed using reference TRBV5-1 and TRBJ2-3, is KAGVTQTPRYLIKTRGQQVTLSCSPISGHRSVSWYQQTPGQGLQFLFEYFSETQRNKGNFPGRFSGRQFSNSRSEMNVSTLELGDSALYLCASSLTHLGTDTQYFGPGTRLTVL.

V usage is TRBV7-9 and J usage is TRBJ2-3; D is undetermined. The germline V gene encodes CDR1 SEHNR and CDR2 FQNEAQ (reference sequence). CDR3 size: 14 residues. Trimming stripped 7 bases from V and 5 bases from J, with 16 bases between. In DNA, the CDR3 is TGTGCCAGCAACCCCGGCCCCCAGGAAGATACGCAGTATTTT. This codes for CASNPGPQEDTQYF.

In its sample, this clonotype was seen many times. The CDR3 reads CSARDRVVGLLEAFF. CDR3 nucleotides: TGCAGTGCTAGAGATAGGGTTGTGGGATTGTTAGAAGCTTTCTTT. This chain connects TRBV20-1 to TRBJ1-1; D unclear. Germline-derived CDR1 and CDR2 are DFQATT and SNEGSKA (reference sequence). The CDR3 is 15 amino acids. Between the trimmed V and J ends, which lost 0 bases and 8 bases, there was a span of 19 bases.

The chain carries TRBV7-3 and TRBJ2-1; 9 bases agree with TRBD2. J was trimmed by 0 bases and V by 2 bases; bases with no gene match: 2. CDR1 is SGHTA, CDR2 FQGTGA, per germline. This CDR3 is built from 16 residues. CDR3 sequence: CASSLGLASSYNEQFF. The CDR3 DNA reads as TGTGCCAGCAGCTTAGGACTAGCGAGCTCCTACAATGAGCAGTTCTTC.

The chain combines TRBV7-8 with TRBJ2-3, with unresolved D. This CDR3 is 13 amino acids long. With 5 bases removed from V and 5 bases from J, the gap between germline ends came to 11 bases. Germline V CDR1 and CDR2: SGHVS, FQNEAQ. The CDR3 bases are TGTGCCAGCAGCCGCTATAACTTAGATACGCAGTATTTT. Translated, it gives CASSRYNLDTQYF.

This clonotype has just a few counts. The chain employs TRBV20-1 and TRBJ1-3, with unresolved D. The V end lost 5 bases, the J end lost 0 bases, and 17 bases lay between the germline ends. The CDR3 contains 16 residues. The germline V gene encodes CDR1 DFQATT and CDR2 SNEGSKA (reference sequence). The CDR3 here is CSAFPSDGSSGNTIYF. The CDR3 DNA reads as TGCAGTGCTTTTCCTAGTGACGGTAGCTCTGGAAACACCATATATTTT.

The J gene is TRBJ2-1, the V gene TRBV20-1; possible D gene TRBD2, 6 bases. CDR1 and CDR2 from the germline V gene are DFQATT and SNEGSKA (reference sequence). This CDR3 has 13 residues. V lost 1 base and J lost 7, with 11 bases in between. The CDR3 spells CSARVLARNEQFF. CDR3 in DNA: TGCAGTGCTAGAGTACTAGCTCGGAATGAGCAGTTCTTC.

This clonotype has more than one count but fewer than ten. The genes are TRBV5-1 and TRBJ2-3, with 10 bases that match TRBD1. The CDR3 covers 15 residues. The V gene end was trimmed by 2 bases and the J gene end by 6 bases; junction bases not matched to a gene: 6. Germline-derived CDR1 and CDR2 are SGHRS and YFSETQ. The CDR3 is CASSFEGQGRDTQYF. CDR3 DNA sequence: TGCGCCAGCAGCTTCGAGGGACAGGGGCGCGATACGCAGTATTTT.

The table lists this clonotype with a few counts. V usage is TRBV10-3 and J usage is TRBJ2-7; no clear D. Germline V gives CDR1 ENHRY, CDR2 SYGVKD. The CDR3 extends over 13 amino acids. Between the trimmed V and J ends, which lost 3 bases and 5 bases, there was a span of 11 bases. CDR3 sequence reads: CAISDRGRDEQYF. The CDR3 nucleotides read TGTGCCATCAGTGACCGAGGAAGAGACGAGCAGTACTTC.

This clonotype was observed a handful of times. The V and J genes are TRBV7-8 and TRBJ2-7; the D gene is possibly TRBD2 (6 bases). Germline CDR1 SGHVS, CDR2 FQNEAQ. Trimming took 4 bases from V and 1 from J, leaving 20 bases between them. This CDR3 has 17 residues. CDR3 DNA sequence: TGTGCCAGCAGCTCCCCGGGGGTTCCCCCTTGGTCCTACGAGCAGTACTTC. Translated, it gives CASSSPGVPPWSYEQYF.

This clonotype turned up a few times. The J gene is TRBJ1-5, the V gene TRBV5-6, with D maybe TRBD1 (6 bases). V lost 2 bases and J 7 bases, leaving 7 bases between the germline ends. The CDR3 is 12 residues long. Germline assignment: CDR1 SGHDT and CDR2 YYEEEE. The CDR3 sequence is CASSFTGQPQHF. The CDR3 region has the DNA TGTGCCAGCAGCTTCACAGGGCAGCCCCAGCATTTT.

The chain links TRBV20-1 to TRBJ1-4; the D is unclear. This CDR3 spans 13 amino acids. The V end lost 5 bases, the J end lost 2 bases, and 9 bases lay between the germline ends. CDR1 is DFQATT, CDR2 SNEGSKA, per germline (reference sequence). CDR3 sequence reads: CSAGLGTNEKLFF. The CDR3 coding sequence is TGCAGTGCTGGACTAGGGACTAATGAAAAACTGTTTTTT.

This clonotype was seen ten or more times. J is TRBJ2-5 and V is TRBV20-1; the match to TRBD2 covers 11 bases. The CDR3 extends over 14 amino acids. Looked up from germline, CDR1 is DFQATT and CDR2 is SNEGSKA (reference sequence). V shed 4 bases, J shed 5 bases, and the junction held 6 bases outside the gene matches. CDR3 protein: CSATTSGSLETQYF. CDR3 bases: TGCAGTGCTACTACTAGCGGGAGTTTGGAGACCCAGTACTTC.

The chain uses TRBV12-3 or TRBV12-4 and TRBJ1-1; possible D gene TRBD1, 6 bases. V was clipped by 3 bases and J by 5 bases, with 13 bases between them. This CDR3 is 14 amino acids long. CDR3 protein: CASSLGGAGTEAFF. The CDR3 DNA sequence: TGTGCCAGCAGTTTGGGGGGCGCGGGAACTGAAGCTTTCTTT.

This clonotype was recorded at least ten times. The DNA for the CDR3 is TGTGCCAGCAGCTTAGCCGGGACCACCAATGCTGAAGCTTTCTTT. It translates to CASSLAGTTNAEAFF. V and J are TRBV5-6 and TRBJ1-1, with TRBD1 as a possible D gene (5 bases). The V gene lost 2 bases and the J gene lost 6 bases, with 17 bases spanning the gap. CDR1 is SGHDT and CDR2 is YYEEEE in the germline V gene. This CDR3 is built from 15 residues.

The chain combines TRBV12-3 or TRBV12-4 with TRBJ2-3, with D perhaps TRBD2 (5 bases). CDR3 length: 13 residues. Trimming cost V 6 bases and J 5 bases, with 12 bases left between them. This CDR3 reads CASRWAGGDTQYF. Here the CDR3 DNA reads TGTGCCAGCAGATGGGCGGGTGGAGATACGCAGTATTTT.

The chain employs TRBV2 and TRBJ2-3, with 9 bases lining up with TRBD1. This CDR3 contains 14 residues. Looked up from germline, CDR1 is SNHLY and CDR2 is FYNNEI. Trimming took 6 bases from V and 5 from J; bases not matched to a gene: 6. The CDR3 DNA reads TGTGCCAGCAGCCGGGACAGGGATGGAGATACGCAGTATTTT. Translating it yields CASSRDRDGDTQYF. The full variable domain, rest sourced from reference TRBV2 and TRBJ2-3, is EPEVTQTPSHQVTQMGQEVILRCVPISNHLYFYWYRQILGQKVEFLVSFYNNEISEKSEIFDDQFSVERPDGSNFTLKIRSTKLEDSAMYFCASSRDRDGDTQYFGPGTRLTVL.